This is a list of T cell receptor beta chains from one sample in a study of blood T cell repertoires in COVID-19. The data were produced by immunoSEQ multiplex PCR, yet TCRdb's version contains in-frame clones alone and is incomplete. The sample lists over 250,000 clones, 70% to 75% seen once, with around 3.4% in the top ten. The source material was peripheral blood. The receptors derive from a woman older than 75 with acute or convalescent COVID-19. Each CDR3 is given with its conserved first and last residue. Each record gives: V gene, clone size, D gene, J gene, CDR3 protein, CDR3 DNA. D genes are given only for firm matches. A row's size may be missing; if present it is once, few, many or a size class.

V: TRBV6-1; size: NA; D: TRBD1; J: TRBJ2-7; CDR3: CASSERDRANYEQYF; DNA: TGTGCCAGCAGTGAGCGAGACAGGGCTAACTACGAGCAGTACTTC
V: TRBV7-9; size: NA; D: TRBD1; J: TRBJ2-7; CDR3: CASSTPGTGYHEQYF; DNA: TGTGCCAGCAGCACCCCCGGGACAGGGTACCACGAGCAGTACTTC
V: TRBV3-1/TRBV3-2; size: NA; D: NA; J: TRBJ2-2; CDR3: CASSQDSGLAGELFF; DNA: TGTGCCAGCAGCCAAGATTCAGGGCTAGCCGGGGAGCTGTTTTTT
V: TRBV7-9; size: few; D: TRBD2; J: TRBJ2-1; CDR3: CASSLAAGVNNEQFF; DNA: TGTGCCAGCAGCTTAGCGGCGGGAGTAAACAATGAGCAGTTCTTC
V: TRBV9; size: NA; D: TRBD1; J: TRBJ1-6; CDR3: CASSAQGAWTPLHF; DNA: TGTGCCAGCAGCGCACAGGGGGCATGGACACCCCTCCACTTT
V: TRBV20-1; size: NA; D: NA; J: TRBJ2-5; CDR3: CSALGFETQYF; DNA: TGCAGTGCACTGGGCTTCGAGACCCAGTACTTC
V: TRBV6-6; size: NA; D: TRBD1; J: TRBJ2-7; CDR3: CASSSTGGMGYEQYF; DNA: TGTGCCAGCAGCTCGACAGGGGGCATGGGCTACGAGCAGTACTTC
V: TRBV7-2; size: NA; D: NA; J: TRBJ2-7; CDR3: CASSFGSGEQYF; DNA: TGTGCCAGCAGCTTTGGGTCAGGGGAGCAGTACTTC
V: TRBV3-1/TRBV3-2; size: NA; D: NA; J: TRBJ2-7; CDR3: CASSRRGGYSYEQYF; DNA: TGTGCCAGCAGCCGTCGTGGGGGGTACTCCTACGAGCAGTACTTC
V: TRBV2; size: few; D: NA; J: TRBJ1-4; CDR3: CASSEAKGVEEKLFF; DNA: TGTGCCAGCAGTGAAGCTAAGGGAGTAGAGGAAAAACTGTTTTTT
V: TRBV5-1; size: NA; D: TRBD1; J: TRBJ1-4; CDR3: CASSYSGTGSEKLFF; DNA: TGCGCCAGCAGCTACTCCGGGACAGGGAGTGAAAAACTGTTTTTT
V: TRBV5-4; size: NA; D: TRBD1; J: TRBJ2-1; CDR3: CASSLAGWQGAEQFF; DNA: TGTGCCAGCAGCTTGGCCGGTTGGCAGGGGGCTGAGCAGTTCTTC
V: TRBV7-6; size: NA; D: TRBD1; J: TRBJ1-1; CDR3: CASSSGGTIDTEAFF; DNA: TGTGCCAGCAGCTCAGGGGGGACGATTGACACTGAAGCTTTCTTT
V: TRBV19; size: NA; D: NA; J: TRBJ1-6; CDR3: CASSGTPNNSPLHF; DNA: TGTGCCAGTAGTGGGACACCAAATAATTCACCCCTCCACTTT
V: TRBV2; size: NA; D: NA; J: TRBJ2-1; CDR3: CASSERGRINEQFF; DNA: TGTGCCAGCAGTGAGCGGGGGCGAATCAATGAGCAGTTCTTC
V: TRBV19; size: NA; D: NA; J: TRBJ1-2; CDR3: CASSIRVGYTF; DNA: TGTGCCAGTAGTATACGGGTCGGCTACACCTTC
V: TRBV5-1; size: NA; D: TRBD1; J: TRBJ2-3; CDR3: CASSLAGGQVGTDTQYF; DNA: TGCGCCAGCAGCTTGGCAGGGGGACAGGTCGGCACAGATACGCAGTATTTT
V: TRBV6-1; size: NA; D: TRBD1; J: TRBJ1-6; CDR3: CASSEGQGHSPLHF; DNA: TGTGCCAGCAGTGAGGGACAGGGACATTCACCCCTCCACTTT
V: TRBV12-5; size: NA; D: NA; J: TRBJ1-1; CDR3: CASGLVQGSRTEAFF; DNA: TGTGCTAGTGGTTTGGTACAGGGTTCTAGGACTGAAGCTTTCTTT
V: TRBV9; size: NA; D: TRBD1; J: TRBJ2-3; CDR3: CASSVRGTGETDTQYF; DNA: TGTGCCAGCAGCGTCCGTGGGACAGGGGAAACAGATACGCAGTATTTT
V: TRBV6-1; size: few; D: NA; J: TRBJ1-5; CDR3: CASSEQPLLETAQHF; DNA: TGTGCCAGCAGTGAACAACCACTTTTGGAAACAGCCCAGCATTTT
V: TRBV6-5; size: NA; D: TRBD1; J: TRBJ1-6; CDR3: CASSYSGQGTSPLHF; DNA: TGTGCCAGCAGTTACTCCGGACAGGGAACTTCACCCCTCCACTTT
V: TRBV7-9; size: once; D: NA; J: TRBJ1-6; CDR3: CASSPGASSYNSPLHF; DNA: TGTGCCAGCAGTCCAGGGGCCAGCTCCTATAATTCACCCCTCCACTTT
V: TRBV5-1; size: NA; D: NA; J: TRBJ2-7; CDR3: CASSLVGRGAVEQYF; DNA: TGCGCCAGCAGCTTGGTGGGCAGGGGTGCTGTCGAGCAGTACTTC
V: TRBV4-1; size: once; D: TRBD1; J: TRBJ1-6; CDR3: CASSQVLQGSYNSPLHF; DNA: TGCGCCAGCAGCCAAGTCTTACAGGGGTCCTATAATTCACCCCTCCACTTT
V: TRBV2; size: NA; D: NA; J: TRBJ2-6; CDR3: CASRPADSFSGANVLTF; DNA: TGTGCCAGCAGGCCCGCGGACAGTTTTTCTGGGGCCAACGTCCTGACTTTC
V: TRBV3-1/TRBV3-2; size: NA; D: NA; J: TRBJ1-1; CDR3: CASSQGANTEAFF; DNA: TGTGCCAGCAGCCAAGGGGCGAACACTGAAGCTTTCTTT
V: TRBV11-2; size: NA; D: TRBD1; J: TRBJ2-7; CDR3: CASRPTGGPDEQYF; DNA: TGTGCCAGCAGACCGACAGGGGGTCCCGACGAGCAGTACTTC
V: TRBV11-2; size: NA; D: NA; J: TRBJ2-7; CDR3: CASSFFRGGYEQYF; DNA: TGTGCCAGCAGCTTTTTCAGGGGCGGCTACGAGCAGTACTTC
V: TRBV5-6; size: NA; D: TRBD1; J: TRBJ2-1; CDR3: CASSLTGQGNEQFF; DNA: TGTGCCAGCAGCTTAACGGGACAGGGAAATGAGCAGTTCTTC
V: TRBV19; size: NA; D: NA; J: TRBJ2-7; CDR3: CASSMETGSSYEQYF; DNA: TGTGCCAGTAGTATGGAAACAGGGAGCTCCTACGAGCAGTACTTC
V: TRBV27; size: NA; D: NA; J: TRBJ1-1; CDR3: CASSLMADTEAFF; DNA: TGTGCCAGCAGTTTAATGGCAGACACTGAAGCTTTCTTT
V: TRBV5-1; size: NA; D: TRBD2; J: TRBJ2-5; CDR3: CASSLAASGGGETQYF; DNA: TGCGCCAGCAGCTTGGCGGCTAGCGGGGGGGGAGAGACCCAGTACTTC
V: TRBV7-9; size: few; D: TRBD2; J: TRBJ2-5; CDR3: CASSFGGRAETQYF; DNA: TGTGCCAGCAGCTTTGGCGGGAGAGCGGAGACCCAGTACTTC
V: TRBV29-1; size: NA; D: NA; J: TRBJ2-7; CDR3: CSVVAGPSYEQYF; DNA: TGCAGCGTTGTTGCGGGACCCTCCTACGAGCAGTACTTC
V: TRBV5-4; size: NA; D: TRBD1; J: TRBJ2-5; CDR3: CASSLGVGQGTGETQYF; DNA: TGTGCCAGCAGCTTGGGAGTTGGACAGGGCACTGGGGAGACCCAGTACTTC
V: TRBV4-3; size: NA; D: NA; J: TRBJ2-1; CDR3: CASSQGGGGNEQFF; DNA: TGCGCCAGCAGCCAAGGAGGGGGTGGCAATGAGCAGTTCTTC
V: TRBV18; size: NA; D: NA; J: TRBJ2-3; CDR3: CASSPGGAGDTQYF; DNA: TGTGCCAGCTCACCTGGAGGGGCGGGAGATACGCAGTATTTT
V: TRBV2; size: NA; D: NA; J: TRBJ1-5; CDR3: CASQGLSVQPQHF; DNA: TGTGCCAGTCAGGGGTTGTCGGTTCAGCCCCAGCATTTT
V: TRBV4-3; size: NA; D: NA; J: TRBJ1-6; CDR3: CASSQDRGAYNSPLHF; DNA: TGCGCCAGCAGCCAAGACAGGGGAGCATATAATTCACCCCTCCACTTT
V: TRBV7-6; size: NA; D: NA; J: TRBJ2-5; CDR3: CASSRLRETQYF; DNA: TGTGCCAGCAGCCGTCTCAGGGAGACCCAGTACTTC
V: TRBV20-1; size: once; D: NA; J: TRBJ2-5; CDR3: CSASGGTVQETQYF; DNA: TGCAGTGCTAGTGGGGGGACAGTTCAAGAGACCCAGTACTTC
V: TRBV5-1; size: NA; D: NA; J: TRBJ1-1; CDR3: CASSFDYSRETEAFF; DNA: TGCGCCAGCAGCTTTGACTATTCGAGGGAAACTGAAGCTTTCTTT